This TCR beta chain was identified in a study of blood T cell repertoires in COVID-19. CDR1 MNHEY and CDR2 SVGAGI come from the germline V gene. This CDR3 has 11 residues. J was trimmed by 7 bases and V by 7 bases; bases with no gene match: 0. Data came from immunoSEQ multiplex PCR; TCRdb stores just in-frame clones and leaves some out. The sample lists roughly 210,000 clones; approximately 81% were seen once. Specimen: peripheral blood. The receptor was isolated from a woman aged 80 or over with COVID-19, enrolled during active disease. The chain couples TRBV6-5 to TRBJ2-1; the match to TRBD2 covers 8 bases. Here the CDR3 reads CASTGGNEQFF. The CDR3 DNA sequence: TGTGCCAGCACGGGAGGGAATGAGCAGTTCTTC.